This T cell receptor beta chain was observed in a study of vaccination and CD4 T cells after COVID-19. Study information: Two mRNA vaccine doses were given, either BNT162b2 or mRNA-1273. With a range of 35 to 161, the median interval from diagnosis to drawing post-COVID samples was 90 to 120 days.

The Oncomine TCR Beta short-read assay was applied to DNA of cultured CD4+ T cells. TCRdb re-analysed the PCR reads in MiXCR, keeping a single row per CDR3 protein. The repertoire holds roughly 19,000 distinct CDR3 sequences, with less than 65% as singletons. Trimming cost V 9 bases and J 6 bases; bases outside gene matches: 6. Germline loops: CDR1 LNHNV, CDR2 YYDKDF (reference sequence). This CDR3 is 12 amino acids long. Comments on this clonotype: The target antigen is unknown.

This sample's treatment: roughly 11-day PBMC culture with coronavirus spike peptide pools or control peptides (ViraFEST assay). The sequencing input was CD4+ T cells from blood, cultured in vitro. The TCR originated in a human donor who had recovered from COVID-19. The rearrangement links TRBV15 to TRBJ1-2; 8 bases match TRBD1. CDR3 coding DNA: TGTGCCACGCGGACAGGGAATGATGGCTACACCTTC. Its translation: CATRTGNDGYTF.